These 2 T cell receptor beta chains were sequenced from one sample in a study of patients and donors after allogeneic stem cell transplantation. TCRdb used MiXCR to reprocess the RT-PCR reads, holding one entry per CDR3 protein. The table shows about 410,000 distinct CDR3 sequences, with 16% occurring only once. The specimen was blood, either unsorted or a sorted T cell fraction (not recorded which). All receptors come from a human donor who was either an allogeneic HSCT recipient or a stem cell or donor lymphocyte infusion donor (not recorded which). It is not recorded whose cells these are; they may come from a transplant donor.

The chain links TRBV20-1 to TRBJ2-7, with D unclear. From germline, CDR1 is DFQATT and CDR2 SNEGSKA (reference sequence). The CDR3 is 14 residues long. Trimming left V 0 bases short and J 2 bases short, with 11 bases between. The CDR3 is CSARDRLWPYEQYF. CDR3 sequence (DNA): TGCAGTGCTAGAGATCGGCTCTGGCCCTACGAGCAGTACTTC.

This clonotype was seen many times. CDR3 nucleotide sequence: TGTGCCAGCAGTTTAGTCCTCCTCTATGGCTACACCTTC. Protein product: CASSLVLLYGYTF. This sequence joins TRBV12-3 or TRBV12-4 and TRBJ1-2; D remains ambiguous. The V and J ends lost 1 base and 4 bases respectively, with 7 bases between them. This CDR3 is 13 amino acids long.